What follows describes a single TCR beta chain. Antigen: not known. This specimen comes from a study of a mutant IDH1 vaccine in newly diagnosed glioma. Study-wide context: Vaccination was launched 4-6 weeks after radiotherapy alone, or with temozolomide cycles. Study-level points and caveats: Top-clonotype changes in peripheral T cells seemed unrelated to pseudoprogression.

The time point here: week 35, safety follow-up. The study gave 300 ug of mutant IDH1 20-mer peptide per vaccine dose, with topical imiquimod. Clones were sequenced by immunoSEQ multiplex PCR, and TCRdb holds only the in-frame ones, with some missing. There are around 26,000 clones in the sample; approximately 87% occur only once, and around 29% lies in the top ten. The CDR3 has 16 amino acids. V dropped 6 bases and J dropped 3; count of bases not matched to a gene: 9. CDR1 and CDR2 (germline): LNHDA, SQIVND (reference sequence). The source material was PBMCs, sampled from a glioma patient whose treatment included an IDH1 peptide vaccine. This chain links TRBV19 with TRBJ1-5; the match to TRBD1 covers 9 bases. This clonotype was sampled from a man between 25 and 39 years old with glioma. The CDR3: CASRRGQGFVNQPQHF. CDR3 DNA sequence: TGTGCCAGTAGGCGGGGACAGGGATTCGTCAATCAGCCCCAGCATTTT.